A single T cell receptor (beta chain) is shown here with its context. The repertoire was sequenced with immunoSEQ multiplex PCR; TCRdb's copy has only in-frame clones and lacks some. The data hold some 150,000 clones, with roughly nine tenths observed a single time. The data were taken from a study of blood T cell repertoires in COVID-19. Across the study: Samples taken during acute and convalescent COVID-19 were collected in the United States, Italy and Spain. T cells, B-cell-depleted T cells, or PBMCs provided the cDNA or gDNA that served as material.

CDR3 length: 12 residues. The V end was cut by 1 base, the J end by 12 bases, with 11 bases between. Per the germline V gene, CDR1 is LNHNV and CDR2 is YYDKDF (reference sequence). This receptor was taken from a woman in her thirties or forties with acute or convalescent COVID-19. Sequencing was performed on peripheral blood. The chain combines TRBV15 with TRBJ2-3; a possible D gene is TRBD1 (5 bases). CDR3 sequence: CATSRGGEFQYF. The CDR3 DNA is TGTGCCACCAGCAGAGGGGGCGAGTTTCAGTATTTT.